This entry concerns a single TCR beta chain. This clonotype was found once. The clone's antigen remains unknown. No base qualities exist here, and no much larger clone lies one base off it. A solitary read yields weak support. The entry originates in a study of neurological immune-mediated disorders (dated 2019 in TCRdb). With regard to the full study: Peripheral blood TCR-beta repertoires from HTLV-I-associated myelopathy (HAM/TSP) patients, multiple sclerosis patients and healthy controls were compared by UMI-based sequencing. Alongside PBMC samples, the set of some 98 TCR-beta libraries contained longitudinal samples, technical triplicates, and paired CD4+ and CD8+ T-cell subsets that had been sorted. Of the 65 to 70 subjects in the cohort, about 14 were HAM/TSP patients, some 35 were multiple sclerosis patients, and approximately 20 were healthy controls.

cDNA synthesis used template-switch 5'RACE with a primer carrying a 10-nucleotide random unique molecular identifier tagging each TCR transcript. Each sequencing run produced over 180 million TCR-beta sequences covering 15-18 subjects. The RNeasy kit was used to extract total RNA. The KAPA Real-time Library Amplification kit was used to amplify TCR-beta VDJ regions with primers targeting the TCR constant region and the 5'RACE anchor. A first PCR added sample indexes and Illumina adaptors, after which a second PCR increased the library yield. After Ampure bead purification, the TCR product of roughly 650 bp was size-selected on a 2% E-gel SizeSelection system. Before pooling, libraries had their quality checked on a Bioanalyzer, their concentration measured with Qubit, and their quantity determined with the Kapa Library Quantification kit. Paired-end 2 x 150 bp sequencing of the libraries was performed on an Illumina HiSeq 2500. To increase sequence diversity, roughly 24-30% phiX was spiked into each library pool. In the original analysis: Quality-filtered reads were processed with the UMI-based MiGEC pipeline, which removed over 75% of raw TCR sequences during error correction. VDJ genes were aligned to IMGT germline references, and clonotypes were defined by unique CDR3 amino acid sequence plus V-J genes. Clonal expansion, Shannon diversity and CDR3 relatedness (CalcPairwiseDistances, ClusterSamples) were evaluated with VDJtools, and phylogenetic trees were built with CLCbio workbench. Clones with at least 8 unique UMIs were defined as expanded, with this threshold being based on coefficient-of-variation modelling across technical triplicates. TCRdb cleaned the public reads at Q25 with fastp, built clones with MiXCR and kept in-frame beta chains. A single entry per CDR3 protein holds the most common genes and DNA from its merged rows. The V and J calls follow TCRdb's processing rather than the paper's. Within this sample are 75,000 to 95,000 distinct CDR3 sequences, with roughly 18% of them counted one time only. The top ten clonotypes cover 15% of the sample.

Healthy controls were blood bank volunteers in Maryland, USA. Unsorted PBMC libraries were generated from 2 million PBMCs stored in RNAlater at -80 °C until RNA extraction. Peripheral blood underwent Ficoll-Hypaque density gradient centrifugation to isolate PBMCs, which were then cryopreserved in liquid nitrogen. The paper as a whole reports these results and caveats: The highest TCR clonal expansion was observed in HAM/TSP patients, whereas the lowest was observed in MS patients, even when compared with healthy controls. No identical CDR3 amino acid sequences were found to be shared among expanded clones across subjects, suggesting that TCR-beta repertoires were private in all groups.

This clonotype originated in a woman aged 40 to 55 in good health. Sequencing was done on a sample of PBMCs.

The DNA is TGCAGTGCTAGGCTCCAAGCGGGGGCGTACAATGAGCAGTTCTTC. Its product reads: CSARLQAGAYNEQFF. The V and J segments used are TRBV20-1 and TRBJ2-1, and 8 junction bases match TRBD2. V trim: 3 bases; J trim: 4 bases; unmatched bases: 8. From the germline V gene (reference sequence), CDR1 is DFQATT and CDR2 is SNEGSKA. The cysteine opens and the phenylalanine closes a CDR3 of 15 amino acids. CDR3 DNA is the only sequence kept; it has 45 bases, read in frame from the first base.